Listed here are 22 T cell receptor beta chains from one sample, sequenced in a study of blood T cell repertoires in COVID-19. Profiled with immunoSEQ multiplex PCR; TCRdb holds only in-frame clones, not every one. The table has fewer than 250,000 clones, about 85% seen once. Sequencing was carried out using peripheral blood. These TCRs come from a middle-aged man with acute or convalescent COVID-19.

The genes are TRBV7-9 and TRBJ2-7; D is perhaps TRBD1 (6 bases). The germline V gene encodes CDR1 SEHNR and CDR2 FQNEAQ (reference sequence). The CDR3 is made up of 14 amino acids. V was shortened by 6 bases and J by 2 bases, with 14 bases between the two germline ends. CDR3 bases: TGTGCCAGCAGTCAAACAGGGACAACCTACGAGCAGTACTTC. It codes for CASSQTGTTYEQYF.

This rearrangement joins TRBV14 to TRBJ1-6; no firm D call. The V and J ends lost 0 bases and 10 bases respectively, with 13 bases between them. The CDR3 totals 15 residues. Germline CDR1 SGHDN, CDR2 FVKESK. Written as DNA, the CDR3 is TGTGCCAGCAGCCAAGATGGCGGTACATACTCACCCCTCCACTTT. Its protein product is CASSQDGGTYSPLHF.

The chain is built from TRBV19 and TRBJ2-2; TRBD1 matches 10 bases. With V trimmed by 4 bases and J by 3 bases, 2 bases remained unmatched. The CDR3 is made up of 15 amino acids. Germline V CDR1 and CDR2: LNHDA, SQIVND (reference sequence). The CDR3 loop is CASSRQGADTGELFF. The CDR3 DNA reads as TGTGCCAGTAGTAGACAGGGGGCTGACACCGGGGAGCTGTTTTTT.

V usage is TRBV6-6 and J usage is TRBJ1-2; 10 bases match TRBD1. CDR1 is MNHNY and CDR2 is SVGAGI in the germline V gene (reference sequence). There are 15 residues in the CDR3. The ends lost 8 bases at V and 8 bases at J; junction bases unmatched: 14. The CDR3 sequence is CASLLDWGQGNGYTF. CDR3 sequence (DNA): TGTGCCAGCTTACTAGATTGGGGACAGGGGAACGGCTACACCTTC.

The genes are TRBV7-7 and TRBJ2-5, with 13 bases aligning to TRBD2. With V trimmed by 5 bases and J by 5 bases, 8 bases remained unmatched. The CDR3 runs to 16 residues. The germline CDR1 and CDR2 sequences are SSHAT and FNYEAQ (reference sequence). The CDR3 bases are TGTGCCAGCAGCCCGGGGACTAGCGGGGAGGAGGAGACCCAGTACTTC. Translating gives CASSPGTSGEEETQYF.

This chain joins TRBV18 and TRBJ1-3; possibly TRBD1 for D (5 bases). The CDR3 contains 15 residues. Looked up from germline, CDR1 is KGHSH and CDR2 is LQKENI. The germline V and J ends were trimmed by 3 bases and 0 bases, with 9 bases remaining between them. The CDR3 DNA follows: TGTGCCAGCTCACCCGCGGGGCTCTCTGGAAACACCATATATTTT. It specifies CASSPAGLSGNTIYF.

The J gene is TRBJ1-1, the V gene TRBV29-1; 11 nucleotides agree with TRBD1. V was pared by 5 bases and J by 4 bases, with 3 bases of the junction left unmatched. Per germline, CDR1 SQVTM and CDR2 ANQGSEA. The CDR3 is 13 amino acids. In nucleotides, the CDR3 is TGCAGCGTTTGGACAGGGGGCATCACTGAAGCTTTCTTT. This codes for CSVWTGGITEAFF.

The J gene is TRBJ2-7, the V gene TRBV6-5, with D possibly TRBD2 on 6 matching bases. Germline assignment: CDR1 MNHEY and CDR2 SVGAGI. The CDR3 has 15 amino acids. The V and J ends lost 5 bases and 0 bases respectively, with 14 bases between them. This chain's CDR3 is CASSTHRTTSYEQYF. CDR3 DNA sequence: TGTGCCAGCAGTACCCACAGGACTACCTCCTACGAGCAGTACTTC.

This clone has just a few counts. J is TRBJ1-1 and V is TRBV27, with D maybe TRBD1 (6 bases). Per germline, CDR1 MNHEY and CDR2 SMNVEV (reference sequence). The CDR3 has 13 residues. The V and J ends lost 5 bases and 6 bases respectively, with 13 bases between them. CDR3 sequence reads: CASSPLRGSEAFF. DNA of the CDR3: TGTGCCAGCAGTCCCCTCAGGGGTTCTGAAGCTTTCTTT.

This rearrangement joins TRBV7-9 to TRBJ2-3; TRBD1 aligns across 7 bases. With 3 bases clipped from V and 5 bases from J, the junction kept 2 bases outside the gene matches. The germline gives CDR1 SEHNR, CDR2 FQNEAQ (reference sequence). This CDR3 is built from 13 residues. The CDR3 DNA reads TGTGCCAGCAGCTTGGCAGGGGGAGATACGCAGTATTTT. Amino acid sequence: CASSLAGGDTQYF.

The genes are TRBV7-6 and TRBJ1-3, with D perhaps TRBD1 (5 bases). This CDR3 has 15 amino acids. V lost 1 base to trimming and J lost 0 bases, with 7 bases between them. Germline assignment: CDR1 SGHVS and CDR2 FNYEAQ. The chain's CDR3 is CASSLGTNSGNTIYF. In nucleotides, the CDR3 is TGTGCCAGCAGCTTAGGGACAAACTCTGGAAACACCATATATTTT.

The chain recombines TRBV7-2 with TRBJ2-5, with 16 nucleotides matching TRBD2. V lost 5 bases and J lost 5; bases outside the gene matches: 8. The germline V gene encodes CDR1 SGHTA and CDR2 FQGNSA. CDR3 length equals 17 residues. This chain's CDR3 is CASSLGTSGGAMETQYF. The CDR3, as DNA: TGTGCCAGCAGCCTGGGGACTAGCGGGGGGGCAATGGAGACCCAGTACTTC.

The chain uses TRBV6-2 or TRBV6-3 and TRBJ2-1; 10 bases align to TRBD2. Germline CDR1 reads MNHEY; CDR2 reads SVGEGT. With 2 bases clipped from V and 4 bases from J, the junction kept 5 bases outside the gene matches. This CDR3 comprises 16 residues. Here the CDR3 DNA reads TGTGCCAGCAGTTACCCGACTAGCGGGCGATACAATGAGCAGTTCTTC. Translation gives CASSYPTSGRYNEQFF.

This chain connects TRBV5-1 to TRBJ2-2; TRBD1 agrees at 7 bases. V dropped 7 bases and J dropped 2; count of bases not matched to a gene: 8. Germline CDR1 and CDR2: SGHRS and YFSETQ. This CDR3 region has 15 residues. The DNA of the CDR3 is TGCGCCAGCCTATTAGGGGGCCCCAACACCGGGGAGCTGTTTTTT. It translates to CASLLGGPNTGELFF.

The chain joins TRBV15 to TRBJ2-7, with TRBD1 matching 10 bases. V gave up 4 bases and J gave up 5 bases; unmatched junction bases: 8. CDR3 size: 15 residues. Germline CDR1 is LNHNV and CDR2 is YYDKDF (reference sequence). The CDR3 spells CATSIPGQGFNEQYF. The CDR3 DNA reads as TGTGCCACCAGCATTCCGGGACAGGGGTTTAACGAGCAGTACTTC.

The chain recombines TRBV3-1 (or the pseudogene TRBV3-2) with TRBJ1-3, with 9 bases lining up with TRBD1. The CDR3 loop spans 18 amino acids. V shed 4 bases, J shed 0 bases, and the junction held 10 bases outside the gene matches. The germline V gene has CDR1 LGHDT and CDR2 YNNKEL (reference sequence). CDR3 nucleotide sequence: TGTGCCAGCAGCCTGGCCCTGATGACAGGGGGCTCTGGAAACACCATATATTTT. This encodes CASSLALMTGGSGNTIYF.

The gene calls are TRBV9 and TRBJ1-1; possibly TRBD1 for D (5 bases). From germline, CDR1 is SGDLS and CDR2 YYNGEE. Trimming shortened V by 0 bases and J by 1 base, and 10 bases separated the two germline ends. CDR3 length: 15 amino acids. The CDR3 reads CASSVDWQGNTEAFF. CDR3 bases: TGTGCCAGCAGCGTAGATTGGCAGGGGAACACTGAAGCTTTCTTT. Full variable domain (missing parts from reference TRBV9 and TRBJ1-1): DSGVTQTPKHLITATGQRVTLRCSPRSGDLSVYWYQQSLDQGLQFLIQYYNGEERAKGNILERFSAQQFPDLHSELNLSSLELGDSALYFCASSVDWQGNTEAFFGQGTRLTVV.

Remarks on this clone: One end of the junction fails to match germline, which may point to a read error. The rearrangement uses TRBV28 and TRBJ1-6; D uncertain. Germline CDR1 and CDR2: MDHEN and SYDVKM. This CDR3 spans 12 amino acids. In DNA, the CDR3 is TGTGCCAGCAGTCCCCAGGTTTCAGCCCTCCACTTT. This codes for CASSPQVSALHF.

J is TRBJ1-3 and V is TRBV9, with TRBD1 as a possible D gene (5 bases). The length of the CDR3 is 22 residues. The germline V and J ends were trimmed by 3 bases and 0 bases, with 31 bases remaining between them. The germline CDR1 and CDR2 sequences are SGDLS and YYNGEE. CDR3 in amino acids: CASSALRTLRTRFNYSGNTIYF. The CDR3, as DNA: TGTGCCAGCAGCGCATTGCGTACTCTTCGGACACGTTTTAATTACTCTGGAAACACCATATATTTT.

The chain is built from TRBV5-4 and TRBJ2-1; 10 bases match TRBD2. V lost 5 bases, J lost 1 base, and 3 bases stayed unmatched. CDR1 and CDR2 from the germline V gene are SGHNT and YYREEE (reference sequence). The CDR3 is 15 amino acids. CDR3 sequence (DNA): TGTGCCAGCAGGCGGACTAGCGGATCCTACAATGAGCAGTTCTTC. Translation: CASRRTSGSYNEQFF.

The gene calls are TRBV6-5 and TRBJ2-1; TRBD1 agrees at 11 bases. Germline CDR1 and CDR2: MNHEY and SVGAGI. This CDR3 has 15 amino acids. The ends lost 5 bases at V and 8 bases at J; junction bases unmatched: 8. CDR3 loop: CASSLRDRGIDEQFF. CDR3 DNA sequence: TGTGCCAGCAGTCTTCGGGACAGGGGGATTGATGAGCAGTTCTTC.

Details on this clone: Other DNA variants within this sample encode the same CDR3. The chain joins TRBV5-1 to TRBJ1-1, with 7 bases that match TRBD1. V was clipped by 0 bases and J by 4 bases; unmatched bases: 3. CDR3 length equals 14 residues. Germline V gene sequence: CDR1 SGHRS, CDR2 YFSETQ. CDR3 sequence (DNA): TGCGCCAGCAGCTTGGAACAGGGGCGCACTGAAGCTTTCTTT. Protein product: CASSLEQGRTEAFF.